This T cell receptor (beta chain) came from a study of T cells in Graves' hyperthyroidism and ophthalmopathy. Overall study results and limits: The model forecast ophthalmopathy, anticipating it by a median roughly 6.3 months before onset.

TCR beta CDR3 region amplification was performed from RNA transcripts. HTBI primers drove first-round RT-PCR of the TCR CDR3. MiXCR, run by TCRdb on the multiplex PCR reads, gives a single entry per CDR3 protein. This sample yields approximately 600,000 distinct CDR3 sequences, of which 11% to 15% are seen a single time; about 6.6% belongs to the top ten. Orbital computed tomography and thyroid ultrasound, together with serum TRAb and thyroxine and clinical symptoms, were used for diagnoses. From less than 13 ml of fresh peripheral blood, PBMCs were isolated. The sample holds many counts of this clonotype. The target antigen is unknown. V dropped 5 bases and J dropped 14 bases, with 15 bases sitting between them. CDR3 size: 11 residues. Per the germline V gene, CDR1 is SEHNR and CDR2 is FQNEAQ (reference sequence).

This TCR derives from a woman aged 18 to 35 with Graves' ophthalmopathy. The sequencing sample was made of blood. This chain joins TRBV7-9 and TRBJ2-5, with D possibly being TRBD2 (6 bases). The CDR3 sequence: CASSRGGAAYF. CDR3 DNA: TGTGCCAGCAGCAGGGGCGGGGCAGCCTACTTC.